Shown below are 7 T cell receptor beta chains from a single sample sequenced in a study of T-cell memory formation after mild COVID-19. TCRdb analysed the 5' RACE reads with MiXCR anew, one entry per CDR3 protein. The repertoire consists of 380,000 or so distinct CDR3 sequences, with roughly 14% occurring once and the leading ten covering around a fifth. The sequenced sample was PBMCs or a T cell subset sorted from them (not recorded which). The receptors were gathered from a man aged 18 to 35 who had mild COVID-19 (a few samples of this study predate the infection). Cell type and time point are not known.

The CDR3 nucleotides read TGTGCCAGCAGTGGGGCAGGGAAAGGCTACACCTTC. Protein product: CASSGAGKGYTF. The V and J genes are TRBV25-1 and TRBJ1-2, with D perhaps matching TRBD1 (5 bases). CDR3 size: 12 residues. The V end lost 4 bases, the J end lost 8 bases, and 11 bases lay between the germline ends. Germline V gene lookup returns CDR1 MGHDK and CDR2 SYGVNS.

This clonotype was observed many times. One junction end disagrees with the germline gene, perhaps due to a read error. The chain employs TRBV4-3 and TRBJ1-2; a possible D gene is TRBD1 (5 bases). In germline, CDR1 is LGHNA, CDR2 YSLEER. The CDR3 has 15 residues. The CDR3 spells CASSQDWGGNSGYTF. CDR3 DNA: TGCGCCAGCAGCCAAGATTGGGGGGGGAACTCTGGCTACACCTTC.

This clonotype was seen ten or more times. J is TRBJ2-1 and V is TRBV4-3, with D possibly being TRBD2 (5 bases). The CDR3 contains 15 residues. Trimming shortened V by 5 bases and J by 0 bases, and 11 bases separated the two germline ends. Germline V gene sequence: CDR1 LGHNA, CDR2 YSLEER. The CDR3 region has the DNA TGCGCCAGCAGCGAGGGCACAAGCTCCTACAATGAGCAGTTCTTC. Translated, it gives CASSEGTSSYNEQFF.

This clonotype turned up a few times. This chain links TRBV5-1 with TRBJ2-5, with no clear D. Trimming took 0 bases from V and 3 from J, leaving 12 bases between them. Germline CDR1 and CDR2: SGHRS and YFSETQ. The CDR3 runs 15 residues. The DNA for the CDR3 is TGCGCCAGCAGCTTGGCGGGCCAGATCGAAGAGACCCAGTACTTC. This codes for CASSLAGQIEETQYF.

A few counts support this clonotype. The V gene is TRBV11-2, the J gene TRBJ2-1; D possibly uses TRBD1 or TRBD2 (6 bases each). V was shortened by 4 bases and J by 4 bases, with 14 bases between the two germline ends. The length of the CDR3 is 15 residues. Germline assignment: CDR1 SGHAT and CDR2 FQNNGV. The DNA for the CDR3 is TGTGCCAGCAGCTCGGACAGCCGGGGGTACAATGAGCAGTTCTTC. Its translation: CASSSDSRGYNEQFF. The full variable domain, completed using reference TRBV11-2 and TRBJ2-1, is EAGVAQSPRYKIIEKRQSVAFWCNPISGHATLYWYQQILGQGPKLLIQFQNNGVVDDSQLPKDRFSAERLKGVDSTLKIQPAKLEDSAVYLCASSSDSRGYNEQFFGPGTRLTVL.

The sample holds one count of this clonotype. V and J are TRBV30 and TRBJ2-2, with 8 bases identical to TRBD1. The CDR3 contains 13 residues. Germline V gene lookup returns CDR1 GTSNPN and CDR2 SVGIG (reference sequence). After removal of 1 base from V and 7 bases from J, the junction contained 2 bases not matched to a gene. This CDR3 is CAWSGTGLGELFF. The CDR3 region has the DNA TGTGCCTGGAGTGGGACAGGGCTCGGGGAGCTGTTTTTT.

There are a few counts of this clonotype. A junction end diverges from the germline sequence, so it may reflect a read error. The chain carries TRBV11-2 and TRBJ2-6, with TRBD1 matching over 11 bases. Per germline, CDR1 SGHAT and CDR2 FQNNGV. The CDR3 has 15 residues. The CDR3 loop is CASSLFGTGGNVLTF. The CDR3 DNA reads TGTGCCAGCAGCTTATTCGGGACAGGGGGCAACGTCCTGACTTTC.